The present entry profiles one T cell receptor beta chain with its context. The antigen remains unidentified. Using immunoSEQ multiplex PCR, the repertoire was profiled, and TCRdb retains in-frame clones only, with some absent. This sample has 2 million to 2.5 million clones, with around 93% found just once. Cells designated naive CD8 were CD45RO-negative and were positively selected for CCR7, with terminally differentiated effector memory CD45RA+ cells excluded. Germline V CDR1 and CDR2: SGHNT, YYREEE (reference sequence). V shed 4 bases, J shed 5 bases, and the junction held 11 bases outside the gene matches. CDR3 length equals 16 residues. The data originate from a study of shared clonotypes between healthy human individuals. Study-level points and caveats: Clonotypes not shared had lower generation probabilities than those common to all four donors. The study found about 4.6% of naive CD4 clonotypes shared across a handful of donors.

The V gene is TRBV5-4, the J gene TRBJ2-5; 10 nucleotides align to TRBD2. Material for sequencing was naive CD8+ T cells from PBMCs. The origin of this receptor is a man in his late teens or twenties in good health. Some clones in this sample may be carry-over from other donors' samples. CDR3 DNA sequence: TGTGCCAGCAGCCCCCGGGATCTAGCGGGAGTTGAGACCCAGTACTTC. Protein: CASSPRDLAGVETQYF.